This T cell receptor beta chain was captured by sequencing in a study of identical twins. A universal primer site was incorporated via template switching, and the cDNA contained unique molecular identifiers. TCRdb redid the calling of the 5' RACE reads with MiXCR, one entry per CDR3 protein. The sample records nearly 900,000 distinct CDR3 sequences, approximately 13% being singletons. Note on this clonotype: Its antigen is as yet unknown.

Study-level results: Without tracking the same donors, conclusions rested on cross-sectional statistical analysis. Alpha sequences out of frame and shared by twins had excess low generation probability. Within cord blood, abundant beta clonotypes carried fewer insertions, but memory repertoires showed no such trend.

Germline V gene sequence: CDR1 MNHEY, CDR2 SMNVEV (reference sequence). V was shortened by 10 bases and J by 5 bases, with 18 bases between the two germline ends. There are 15 residues in the CDR3. These data were likewise used in another study, on yellow fever vaccine responses in identical twins.

This clonotype was obtained from a woman younger than 35 in good health. The chain joins TRBV27 to TRBJ2-6; D is unresolved. Sequenced input: PBMCs. CDR3 amino acids: CATPVGNLRANVLTF. CDR3 nucleotide sequence: TGTGCCACCCCCGTGGGGAATTTAAGGGCCAACGTCCTGACTTTC.